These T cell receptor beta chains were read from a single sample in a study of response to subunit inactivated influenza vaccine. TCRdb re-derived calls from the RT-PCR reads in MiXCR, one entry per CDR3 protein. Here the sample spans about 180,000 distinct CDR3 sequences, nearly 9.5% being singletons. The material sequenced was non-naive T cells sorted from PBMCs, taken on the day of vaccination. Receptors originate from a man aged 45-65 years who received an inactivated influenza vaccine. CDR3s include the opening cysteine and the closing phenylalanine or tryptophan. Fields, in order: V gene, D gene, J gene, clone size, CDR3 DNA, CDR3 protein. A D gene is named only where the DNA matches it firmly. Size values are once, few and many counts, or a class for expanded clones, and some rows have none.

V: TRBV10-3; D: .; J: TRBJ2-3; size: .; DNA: TGTGCCATCAGTGAGAGTCAGGGGGGCACGGGTACGCAGTATTTT; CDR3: CAISESQGGTGTQYF
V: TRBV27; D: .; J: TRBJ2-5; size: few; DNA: TGTGCCAGCAGTTTTATAGACCAAGAGACCCAGTACTTC; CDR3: CASSFIDQETQYF
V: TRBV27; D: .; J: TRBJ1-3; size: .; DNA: TGTGCCAGCAGTTTCAATCCTGGAAACACCATATATTTT; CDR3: CASSFNPGNTIYF
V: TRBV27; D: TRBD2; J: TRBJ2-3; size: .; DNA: TGTGCCACCGGGGATAGCGGGGGGGCACCAGATACGCAGTATTTT; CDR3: CATGDSGGAPDTQYF
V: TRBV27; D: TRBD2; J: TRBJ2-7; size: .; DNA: TGTGCCAGCAGTTTAGCGGGACTAGCGGGAGTAAAGCACTTC; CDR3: CASSLAGLAGVKHF
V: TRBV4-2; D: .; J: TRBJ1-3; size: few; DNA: TGTGCCAGCAGCCAATTACAGGATATCTCTGGAAACACCATATATTTT; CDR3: CASSQLQDISGNTIYF
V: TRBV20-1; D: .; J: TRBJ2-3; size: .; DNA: TGCAGTGCTAGGCCGGAGCTGGGGTTATCTAGCACAGATACGCAGTATTTT; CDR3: CSARPELGLSSTDTQYF
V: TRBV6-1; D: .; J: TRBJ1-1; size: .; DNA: TGTGCCAGCCCCGGAGCGAACACTGAAGCTTTCTTT; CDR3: CASPGANTEAFF
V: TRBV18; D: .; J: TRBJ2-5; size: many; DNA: TGTGCCAGCTCACCACGGTCTTCGCGAGAGACCCAGTACTTC; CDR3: CASSPRSSRETQYF
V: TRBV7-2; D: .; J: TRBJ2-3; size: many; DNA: TGTGCCAGCAGCTTAGATGGAGATACGCAGTATTTT; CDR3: CASSLDGDTQYF
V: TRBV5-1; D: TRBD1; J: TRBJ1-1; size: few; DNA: TGCGCCAGCAGCTTAGGACGACAGGGAAAGGAAGCTTTCTTT; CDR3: CASSLGRQGKEAFF
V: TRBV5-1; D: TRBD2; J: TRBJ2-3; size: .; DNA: TGCGCCAGCAGCTTGGTAGGGACTAGCGGGGGGAGCACAGATACGCAGTATTTT; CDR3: CASSLVGTSGGSTDTQYF
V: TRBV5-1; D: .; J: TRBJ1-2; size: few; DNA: TGCGCCAGCGCCGTCCTTGGGGGTAATCCCCTTTATGGCTACACCTTC; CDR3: CASAVLGGNPLYGYTF
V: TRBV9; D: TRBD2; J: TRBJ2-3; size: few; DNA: TGTGCCAGCAGCCTTCAGGGAGGTAGCGGGGGGCCCTTTAGCACAGATACGCAGTATTTT; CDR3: CASSLQGGSGGPFSTDTQYF
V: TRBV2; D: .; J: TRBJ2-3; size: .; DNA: TGTGCCAGCGGGGCTGGTATGCAGTATTTT; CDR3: CASGAGMQYF
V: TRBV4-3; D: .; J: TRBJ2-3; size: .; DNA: TGCGCCAGCGGACTACCAGGGGCAGATACGCAGTATTTT; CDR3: CASGLPGADTQYF
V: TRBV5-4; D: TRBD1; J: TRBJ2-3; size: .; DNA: TGTGCCAGCAGCCGTGGGGACAGGGCGGTAGATACGCAGTATTTT; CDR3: CASSRGDRAVDTQYF
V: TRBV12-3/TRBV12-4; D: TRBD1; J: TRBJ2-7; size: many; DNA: TGTGCCAGCAGTTTTCGACAGGGGTACGAGCAGTACTTC; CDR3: CASSFRQGYEQYF
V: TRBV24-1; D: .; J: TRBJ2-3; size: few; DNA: TGTGCCACCAGTGCTGGGTCGGATACGCAGTATTTT; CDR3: CATSAGSDTQYF
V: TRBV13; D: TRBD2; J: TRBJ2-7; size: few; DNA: TGTGCCAGCAGTCTAGGGCTAGCGGGAGGCGAGCAGTACTTC; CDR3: CASSLGLAGGEQYF
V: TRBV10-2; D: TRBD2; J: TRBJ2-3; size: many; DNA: TGCGCCAGCAAAACGGGGGGGCCAGATACGCAGTATTTT; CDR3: CASKTGGPDTQYF
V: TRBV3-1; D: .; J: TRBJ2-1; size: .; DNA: TGTGCCAGCAGCCAAGTAACCCAGGCCGTCTACAATGAGCAGTTCTTC; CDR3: CASSQVTQAVYNEQFF
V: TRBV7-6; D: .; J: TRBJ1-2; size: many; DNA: TGTGCCAGCAGCTTAGCCGCGGCGGCGTCGGATGGCTACACCTTC; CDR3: CASSLAAAASDGYTF
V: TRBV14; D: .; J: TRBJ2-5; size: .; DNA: TGTGCCAGCAGCCAAGATCATTTGGAGACCCAGTACTTC; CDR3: CASSQDHLETQYF
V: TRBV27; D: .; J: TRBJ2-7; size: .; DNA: TGTGCCAGCAGTGTCAGCAGGGTTTTCGAGCAGTACTTC; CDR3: CASSVSRVFEQYF
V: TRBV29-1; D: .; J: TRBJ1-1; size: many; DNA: TGCAGCGGACGCACCGGACAGAACACTGAAGCTTTCTTT; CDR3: CSGRTGQNTEAFF
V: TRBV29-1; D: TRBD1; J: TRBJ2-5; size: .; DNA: TGCAGCGTTGAAGGGACAGGGCGCGGAGAGACCCAGTACTTC; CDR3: CSVEGTGRGETQYF
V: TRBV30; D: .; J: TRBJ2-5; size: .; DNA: TGTGCCTGGACTAAAGGGACCCCAAGCCGCCCGGAGACCCAGTACTTC; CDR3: CAWTKGTPSRPETQYF
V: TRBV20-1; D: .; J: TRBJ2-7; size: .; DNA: TGCAGTGCTAGGCGGGACAGCCCCTACGAGCAGTACTTC; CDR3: CSARRDSPYEQYF
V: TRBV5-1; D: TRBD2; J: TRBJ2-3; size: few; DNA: TGCGCCAGCAGCTTGGGACTAGAGCGGGACTCCGATACGCAGTATTTT; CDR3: CASSLGLERDSDTQYF
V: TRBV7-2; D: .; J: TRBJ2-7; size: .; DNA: TGTGCCAGCAGCTTACGGGGATCCGTCGAGCAGTACTTC; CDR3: CASSLRGSVEQYF
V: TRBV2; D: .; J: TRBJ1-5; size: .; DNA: TGTGCCAGCAGTTTCGGGACATTCGTGCAGCCCCAGCATTTT; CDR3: CASSFGTFVQPQHF